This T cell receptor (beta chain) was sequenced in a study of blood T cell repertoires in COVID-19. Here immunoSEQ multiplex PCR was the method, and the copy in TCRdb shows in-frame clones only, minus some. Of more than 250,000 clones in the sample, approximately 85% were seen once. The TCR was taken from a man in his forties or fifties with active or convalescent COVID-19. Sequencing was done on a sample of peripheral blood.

CDR3 sequence reads: CASSVALAGDEQYF. CDR3 coding DNA: TGTGCCAGCAGCGTAGCACTAGCGGGAGACGAGCAGTACTTC. J is TRBJ2-7 and V is TRBV9; 11 positions match TRBD2. From germline, CDR1 is SGDLS and CDR2 YYNGEE. This CDR3 contains 14 residues. Trimming at V came to 0 bases and at J to 5 bases, leaving 1 base not matched to a gene.